Following are 20 T cell receptor beta chains from one sample sequenced in a study of control samples from healthy donors and cancer patients. TCRdb's copy holds only in-frame clones and misses some; the assay was immunoSEQ multiplex PCR. The sample has about 410,000 clones, around nine tenths seen once. The sample comprised PBMCs. These receptors were taken from a man aged 40-55 years with head and neck cancer.

The chain couples TRBV19 to TRBJ1-6; D gene uncertain. CDR1 is LNHDA, CDR2 SQIVND, per germline (reference sequence). The CDR3 consists of 17 residues. V was clipped by 3 bases and J by 0 bases, with 12 bases between them. CDR3 loop: CASSIGRFDSYNSPLHF. The DNA of the CDR3 is TGTGCCAGTAGTATCGGGCGCTTTGACTCCTATAATTCACCCCTCCACTTT.

CDR3 in amino acids: CASSPSGSYTGELFF. The DNA of the CDR3 is TGCGCCAGCAGCCCTAGCGGGAGTTACACCGGGGAGCTGTTTTTT. This chain joins TRBV5-1 and TRBJ2-2; 10 bases fit TRBD2. V trimming: 4 bases; J trimming: 3 bases; junction bases outside the gene matches: 3. Germline CDR1 and CDR2: SGHRS and YFSETQ. This CDR3 has 15 residues.

The rearrangement links TRBV5-1 to TRBJ1-2; D perhaps matches TRBD1 (6 bases). The germline V and J ends were trimmed by 0 bases and 7 bases, with 10 bases remaining between them. Per the germline V gene, CDR1 is SGHRS and CDR2 is YFSETQ. CDR3 length equals 13 residues. CDR3 protein: CASSLGGQGGYTF. The CDR3 bases are TGCGCCAGCAGCTTGGGGGGGCAAGGTGGCTACACCTTC.

V usage is TRBV27 and J usage is TRBJ2-1, with 9 bases matching TRBD2. V dropped 2 bases and J dropped 9; count of bases not matched to a gene: 8. Germline assignment: CDR1 MNHEY and CDR2 SMNVEV (reference sequence). The CDR3 covers 15 residues. Here the CDR3 reads CASSLTGTSLTEQFF. CDR3 DNA sequence: TGTGCCAGCAGTTTAACCGGGACTAGCCTCACTGAGCAGTTCTTC.

This sequence joins TRBV6-6 and TRBJ1-6; a weak D match, TRBD1 (5 bases). V was trimmed by 8 bases and J by 7 bases, leaving 18 bases between them. Germline values: CDR1 MNHNY, CDR2 SVGAGI (reference sequence). The CDR3 is made up of 15 amino acids. The CDR3 DNA follows: TGTGCCAGCGAGGAAAACAACAGGTTAAATTCACCCCTCCACTTT. Encoded protein: CASEENNRLNSPLHF.

The chain joins TRBV12-5 to TRBJ2-7; D is perhaps TRBD2 (6 bases). Between the trimmed V and J ends, which lost 3 bases and 7 bases, there was a span of 10 bases. There are 12 residues in the CDR3. Germline values: CDR1 LGHNT, CDR2 FRNRAP. This chain's CDR3 is CASGFQGGEQYF. CDR3 coding DNA: TGTGCTAGTGGTTTCCAGGGAGGTGAGCAGTACTTC.

This sequence joins TRBV6-1 and TRBJ2-7; 7 bases fit TRBD2. The CDR3 totals 14 residues. Trimming took 2 bases from V and 4 from J; bases not matched to a gene: 5. Germline values: CDR1 MNHNS, CDR2 SASEGT. Here the CDR3 DNA reads TGTGCCAGCAGTGAACCTAGCGGATCGTACGAGCAGTACTTC. Protein: CASSEPSGSYEQYF.

CDR3 in DNA: TGTGCCAGCAGCCTTCTTTCCGGGAGCCCTGTAAACACCATATATTTT. Translating it yields CASSLLSGSPVNTIYF. This chain uses TRBV5-8 with TRBJ1-3; D remains unclear. Trimming cost V 4 bases and J 6 bases, with 20 bases left between them. Germline V gene sequence: CDR1 SGHTS, CDR2 YDEGEE. The CDR3 extends over 16 amino acids.

The sample holds one count of this clone. V gene TRBV28 combines with J gene TRBJ2-2, with D possibly matching TRBD2 (5 bases). Trimming stripped 2 bases from V and 4 bases from J, with 17 bases between. This CDR3 contains 17 residues. Germline V gives CDR1 MDHEN, CDR2 SYDVKM. CDR3 loop: CASSLRGWGRGTGELFF. CDR3 bases: TGTGCCAGCAGTTTAAGAGGGTGGGGTCGGGGCACCGGGGAGCTGTTTTTT.

The CDR3 protein is CASSIALAGAGTDTQYF. As DNA, the CDR3 is TGCGCCAGCAGCATCGCTTTAGCGGGAGCTGGCACAGATACGCAGTATTTT. This sequence joins TRBV5-1 and TRBJ2-3; 9 nucleotides match TRBD2. V was pared by 4 bases and J by 1 base, with 10 bases of the junction left unmatched. This CDR3 comprises 17 residues. CDR1 and CDR2 (germline): SGHRS, YFSETQ.

V usage is TRBV7-8 and J usage is TRBJ2-7; no clear D gene. Germline V gives CDR1 SGHVS, CDR2 FQNEAQ. V lost 5 bases to trimming and J lost 2 bases, with 10 bases between them. The length of the CDR3 is 13 residues. Here the CDR3 reads CASSPRVPYEQYF. The CDR3 DNA follows: TGTGCCAGCAGCCCCCGGGTCCCCTACGAGCAGTACTTC.

The chain links TRBV5-1 to TRBJ1-2, with D perhaps TRBD1 (5 bases). This CDR3 has 14 amino acids. With 4 bases removed from V and 2 bases from J, the gap between germline ends came to 12 bases. Germline V gene sequence: CDR1 SGHRS, CDR2 YFSETQ. As DNA, the CDR3 is TGCGCCAGCAGCCAGGGAGGCCCGAACTATGGCTACACCTTC. Amino acid sequence: CASSQGGPNYGYTF.

The CDR3 is CASGTQNYGYTF. CDR3 coding DNA: TGTGCCAGCGGGACGCAAAACTATGGCTACACCTTC. This rearrangement joins TRBV28 to TRBJ1-2; weak D call: TRBD1 (5 bases). Germline loops: CDR1 MDHEN, CDR2 SYDVKM. Trimming cost V 8 bases and J 2 bases, with 9 bases left between them. The CDR3 length is 12 residues.

The count of this clone is one. The genes are TRBV19 and TRBJ1-3; D unresolved. There are 15 residues in the CDR3. V lost 7 bases and J lost 5, with 18 bases in between. CDR1 LNHDA and CDR2 SQIVND come from the germline V gene (reference sequence). The CDR3 DNA sequence: TGTGCCAGTACCCCTGTCGCTGGGATCAGAAACACCATATATTTT. Protein product: CASTPVAGIRNTIYF.

The chain is built from TRBV5-4 and TRBJ2-3; D is uncertain. This CDR3 comprises 15 residues. Germline V gene data show CDR1 as SGHNT and CDR2 as YYREEE (reference sequence). Trimming shortened V by 2 bases and J by 3 bases, and 13 bases separated the two germline ends. The CDR3 reads CASSFSQSRTDTQYF. DNA of the CDR3: TGTGCCAGCAGCTTCTCACAGTCTAGGACAGATACGCAGTATTTT.

V is TRBV9 and J is TRBJ2-3; TRBD1 matches at 10 bases. Per germline, CDR1 SGDLS and CDR2 YYNGEE. V shed 2 bases, J shed 3 bases, and the junction held 9 bases outside the gene matches. The CDR3 has 17 amino acids. The CDR3 here is CASSVTGTGDLTDTQYF. The CDR3 DNA is TGTGCCAGCAGCGTGACCGGGACAGGGGATTTGACAGATACGCAGTATTTT.

The V and J genes are TRBV27 and TRBJ1-4; 11 bases are a match to TRBD1. This CDR3 comprises 16 residues. Germline lookup yields CDR1 MNHEY and CDR2 SMNVEV (reference sequence). J lost 5 bases, V lost 3 bases, and 5 bases had no gene match. The CDR3 sequence: CASSFSDRGRNEKLFF. Written as DNA, the CDR3 is TGTGCCAGCAGTTTTTCGGACAGGGGGCGGAATGAAAAACTGTTTTTT.

This chain joins TRBV6-6 and TRBJ2-1; D is unclear. The CDR3 length is 13 residues. Germline CDR1 and CDR2: MNHNY and SVGAGI (reference sequence). V shed 2 bases and J shed 6 bases, with 8 bases lying between them. The CDR3 sequence is CASSYVPLNEQFF. CDR3 DNA: TGTGCCAGCAGTTACGTTCCGCTCAATGAGCAGTTCTTC.

V is TRBV15 and J is TRBJ1-5; D not resolved. The germline V and J ends were trimmed by 0 bases and 2 bases, with 5 bases remaining between them. The germline V gene has CDR1 LNHNV and CDR2 YYDKDF (reference sequence). This CDR3 contains 14 residues. The CDR3, as DNA: TGTGCCACCAGCAGAGATAGGGGCAATCAGCCCCAGCATTTT. It is translated as CATSRDRGNQPQHF.

This clone was seen once. V is TRBV11-3 and J is TRBJ2-1; 8 bases line up with TRBD1. The V gene end was trimmed by 1 base and the J gene end by 9 bases; junction bases not matched to a gene: 8. The CDR3 runs to 15 residues. Germline V gene lookup returns CDR1 SGHNT and CDR2 YENEEA. CDR3 nucleotide sequence: TGTGCCAGCAGCTTAGGGCAGGGGGCCGATCCTGAGCAGTTCTTC. Its translation: CASSLGQGADPEQFF. The whole variable domain, filled in from reference TRBV11-3 and TRBJ2-1, reads EAGVVQSPRYKIIEKKQPVAFWCNPISGHNTLYWYLQNLGQGPELLIRYENEEAVDDSQLPKDRFSAERLKGVDSTLKIQPAELGDSAVYLCASSLGQGADPEQFFGPGTRLTVL.